These T cell receptor beta chains were read from a single sample in a study of T cell repertoires in cytomegalovirus infection. MiXCR, run by TCRdb on the reads, gives a single entry per CDR3 protein. The data hold about 190,000 distinct CDR3 sequences, with 28% observed a single time. The sequencing sample was made of PBMCs. These receptors were obtained from a human donor in good health (CMV status not recorded). Some clones in this sample may be carry-over from other donors' samples. Both conserved end residues are part of each CDR3. A D gene is named only where the DNA matches it firmly. Where a row states a size, it is once, few, many or the class of an expanded clone; other rows omit it.

D	size	V	J	CDR3	DNA
TRBD1	many	TRBV7-2	TRBJ2-5	CASSKDRGGETQYF	TGTGCCAGCAGTAAAGACAGGGGAGGAGAGACCCAGTACTTC
NA	NA	TRBV11-2	TRBJ2-5	CASSGIRQGRETQYF	TGTGCCAGCAGCGGGATACGGCAGGGGCGGGAGACCCAGTACTTC
TRBD1	many	TRBV11-3	TRBJ2-5	CASSLGTGEYQETQYF	TGTGCCAGCAGCCTGGGAACAGGGGAGTACCAAGAGACCCAGTACTTC
NA	few	TRBV7-9	TRBJ1-6	CASSLHGNSPLHF	TGTGCCAGCAGCTTACATGGTAATTCACCCCTCCACTTT
NA	once	TRBV6-2/TRBV6-3	TRBJ2-7	CASSAPYYEQYF	TGTGCCAGCAGTGCTCCTTACTACGAGCAGTACTTC
TRBD1	NA	TRBV7-6	TRBJ2-7	CASSLGQGLSSYEQYF	TGTGCCAGCAGCTTAGGACAGGGGTTAAGCTCCTACGAGCAGTACTTC
NA	NA	TRBV12-3/TRBV12-4	TRBJ2-3	CASSPRGPSGDTQYF	TGTGCCAGCAGTCCCCGCGGACCGTCTGGAGATACGCAGTATTTT
TRBD2	NA	TRBV6-4	TRBJ2-3	CASSVSSGVADTQYF	TGTGCCAGCAGTGTATCCAGCGGGGTCGCAGATACGCAGTATTTT
NA	many	TRBV7-2	TRBJ1-4	CASRDPGTKKLFF	TGTGCCAGCAGGGACCCCGGGACAAAAAAACTGTTTTTT
NA	few	TRBV5-8	TRBJ1-5	CASSKQGFNQPQHF	TGTGCCAGCAGCAAGCAGGGTTTCAATCAGCCCCAGCATTTT
TRBD1	few	TRBV2	TRBJ1-5	CASRGSTGRQPQHF	TGTGCCAGCAGAGGTTCGACAGGGAGACAGCCCCAGCATTTT
NA	few	TRBV2	TRBJ2-7	CASSGDGTYEQYF	TGTGCCAGCAGTGGGGACGGAACCTACGAGCAGTACTTC
NA	few	TRBV11-3	TRBJ1-4	CASSLDPNEKLFF	TGTGCCAGCAGCTTAGACCCTAATGAAAAACTGTTTTTT
NA	NA	TRBV14	TRBJ2-1	CASSQETYSYNEQFF	TGTGCCAGCAGCCAAGAGACCTATTCCTACAATGAGCAGTTCTTC
NA	many	TRBV7-2	TRBJ2-1	CASSYQSSYNEQFF	TGTGCCAGCAGCTATCAGAGCTCCTACAATGAGCAGTTCTTC
TRBD2	NA	TRBV5-4	TRBJ2-2	CASSLSSGGPTGELFF	TGTGCCAGCAGTCTCTCTAGCGGGGGCCCCACCGGGGAGCTGTTTTTT
NA	NA	TRBV7-9	TRBJ1-3	CASSLVVGAGNTIYF	TGTGCCAGCAGCTTAGTGGTGGGCGCTGGAAACACCATATATTTT
NA	few	TRBV4-1	TRBJ1-1	CASSQSRGMNTEAFF	TGCGCCAGCAGCCAATCCAGGGGTATGAACACTGAAGCTTTCTTT
NA	few	TRBV6-2/TRBV6-3	TRBJ1-1	CASSYPGNTEAFF	TGTGCCAGCAGTTACCCCGGGAACACTGAAGCTTTCTTT
TRBD1	NA	TRBV5-1	TRBJ2-3	CASSNRGQDTQYF	TGCGCCAGCAGCAACAGGGGGCAGGATACGCAGTATTTT
NA	NA	TRBV5-1	TRBJ2-5	CASSPRPGEETQYF	TGCGCCAGCAGCCCCAGACCCGGGGAAGAGACCCAGTACTTC
NA	many	TRBV7-8	TRBJ1-1	CASSLAGGVNTEAFF	TGTGCCAGCAGCTTAGCGGGGGGGGTAAACACTGAAGCTTTCTTT
NA	many	TRBV2	TRBJ2-2	CASSEIGGSGELFF	TGTGCCAGCAGTGAAATCGGGGGCTCCGGGGAGCTGTTTTTT
NA	NA	TRBV29-1	TRBJ2-1	CSVRLEYNEQFF	TGCAGCGTTCGGCTAGAATACAATGAGCAGTTCTTC
TRBD1	NA	TRBV5-6	TRBJ2-5	CASSPRGRLETQYF	TGTGCCAGCAGCCCCAGGGGGCGGTTGGAGACCCAGTACTTC
TRBD1	NA	TRBV30	TRBJ1-6	CAWSVRTGRNSPLHF	TGTGCCTGGAGTGTTCGGACAGGGAGGAATTCACCCCTCCACTTT
TRBD2	NA	TRBV7-3	TRBJ2-1	CASSLIAGDSYNEQFF	TGTGCCAGCAGCTTAATAGCGGGGGATTCCTACAATGAGCAGTTCTTC
NA	few	TRBV7-2	TRBJ2-4	CASSLSEAKNIQYF	TGTGCCAGCAGCTTAAGTGAAGCCAAAAACATTCAGTACTTC
TRBD2	NA	TRBV13	TRBJ2-1	CASSLISTSGNEQFF	TGTGCCAGCAGCCTAATCTCGACTAGCGGGAATGAGCAGTTCTTC
NA	few	TRBV6-5	TRBJ2-5	CASSYPGRETQYF	TGTGCCAGCAGTTACCCGGGGAGGGAGACCCAGTACTTC
NA	NA	TRBV6-2/TRBV6-3	TRBJ1-1	CASSLRGRSEAFF	TGTGCCAGCAGTTTACGGGGACGGTCTGAAGCTTTCTTT
NA	few	TRBV29-1	TRBJ1-5	CSVGGGNQPQHF	TGCAGCGTTGGAGGGGGCAATCAGCCCCAGCATTTT
TRBD2	NA	TRBV7-2	TRBJ2-2	CASSRLRLSGGAAGELFF	TGTGCCAGCAGCCGCCTGAGGCTTAGCGGGGGGGCCGCTGGGGAGCTGTTTTTT
NA	NA	TRBV29-1	TRBJ2-5	CSVDSSQETQYF	TGCAGCGTTGACAGTTCCCAAGAGACCCAGTACTTC
TRBD2	NA	TRBV20-1	TRBJ2-7	CSARDSSGGASSSYEQYF	TGCAGTGCTAGAGACTCTAGCGGGGGGGCCTCAAGCTCCTACGAGCAGTACTTC
NA	few	TRBV3-1	TRBJ2-5	CASSRHTPQGRETQYF	TGTGCCAGCAGCCGACACACCCCTCAGGGCAGGGAGACCCAGTACTTC
NA	NA	TRBV29-1	TRBJ2-7	CSVEDGPGAAGYEQYF	TGCAGCGTTGAAGATGGGCCAGGGGCGGCGGGCTACGAGCAGTACTTC
TRBD1	many	TRBV7-2	TRBJ2-5	CASSIQGGPETQYF	TGTGCCAGCAGCATACAGGGGGGCCCAGAGACCCAGTACTTC
NA	NA	TRBV29-1	TRBJ1-1	CSVEKQGATEAFF	TGCAGCGTTGAGAAACAGGGAGCCACTGAAGCTTTCTTT
NA	many	TRBV7-2	TRBJ1-1	CASSLGGRWNTEAFF	TGTGCCAGCAGCTTAGGTGGGAGGTGGAACACTGAAGCTTTCTTT
TRBD1	NA	TRBV2	TRBJ1-2	CASSDGQGPYGYTF	TGTGCCAGCAGTGACGGACAGGGACCCTATGGCTACACCTTC
NA	few	TRBV7-7	TRBJ2-3	CASSQSPGADTQYF	TGTGCTAGCAGCCAGTCCCCCGGGGCAGATACGCAGTATTTT
NA	many	TRBV7-2	TRBJ1-1	CASTPTNTEAFF	TGTGCCAGCACCCCCACAAACACTGAAGCTTTCTTT
NA	NA	TRBV29-1	TRBJ1-4	CSVRTLTNEKLFF	TGCAGCGTCCGGACACTGACTAATGAAAAACTGTTTTTT
NA	few	TRBV20-1	TRBJ1-2	CSARDELYGYTF	TGCAGTGCTAGAGATGAACTGTATGGCTACACCTTC
NA	few	TRBV7-2	TRBJ2-5	CASSPFHLQETQYF	TGTGCCAGCAGCCCTTTTCACCTACAAGAGACCCAGTACTTC
NA	medium-sized	TRBV7-2	TRBJ2-3	CASSLRGAVTDTQYF	TGTGCCAGCAGCTTAAGGGGGGCAGTCACAGATACGCAGTATTTT
NA	few	TRBV7-9	TRBJ2-7	CASSWTGGDEQYF	TGTGCCAGCAGCTGGACGGGGGGCGACGAGCAGTACTTC
NA	NA	TRBV19	TRBJ2-3	CASSIGGRADTKYF	TGTGCCAGTAGTATTGGAGGCCGCGCAGATACCAAGTATTTT
TRBD1	few	TRBV15	TRBJ1-1	CATSRGRGDTEAFF	TGTGCCACCAGCAGGGGCAGGGGGGACACTGAAGCTTTCTTT